Each of the 16 T cell receptor beta chains below was sequenced from the same sample in a study of PD-1 blockade in classical Hodgkin lymphoma. After autologous stem cell transplantation all patients relapsed, and prior brentuximab vedotin exposure differed between cohorts. Generated by immunoSEQ multiplex PCR, the TCRdb table keeps only in-frame clones and is missing some. The sample includes approximately 60,000 clones, approximately 90% of them seen just once. The sample here was peripheral blood mononuclear cells (PBMCs), taken at baseline. Receptors were obtained from a human donor with classical Hodgkin lymphoma.

The V gene is TRBV7-2, the J gene TRBJ1-1; TRBD1 is a possible D gene (5 bases). Trimming removed 4 bases at V and 1 base at J, with 10 bases between. This CDR3 contains 14 residues. Germline CDR1 SGHTA, CDR2 FQGNSA. CDR3 sequence: CASSYRGRNTEAFF. Here the CDR3 DNA reads TGTGCCAGCAGCTATCGGGGCAGGAACACTGAAGCTTTCTTT. Together with reference TRBV7-2 and TRBJ1-1, the CDR3 gives the full variable domain: GAGVSQSPSNKVTEKGKDVELRCDPISGHTALYWYRQSLGQGLEFLIYFQGNSAPDKSGLPSDRFSAERTGGSVSTLTIQRTQQEDSAVYLCASSYRGRNTEAFFGQGTRLTVV.

The chain carries TRBV10-3 and TRBJ2-3, with D possibly matching TRBD2 (6 bases). The ends were cut back, 4 bases at V and 5 bases at J, with 19 bases in the middle. Germline CDR1 is ENHRY and CDR2 is SYGVKD. CDR3 length equals 16 residues. The CDR3 spells CAISANSPQAGDTQYF. In nucleotides, the CDR3 is TGTGCCATCAGTGCAAACTCCCCCCAAGCGGGAGATACGCAGTATTTT.

The V call is TRBV18, the J call TRBJ2-5; D gene uncertain. The V gene lost 1 base and the J gene lost 0 bases, with 3 bases spanning the gap. Per germline, CDR1 KGHSH and CDR2 LQKENI. This CDR3 has 13 amino acids. CDR3 nucleotides: TGTGCCAGCTCACCACAGTACCAAGAGACCCAGTACTTC. Translation: CASSPQYQETQYF.

The chain uses TRBV9 and TRBJ1-6; 8 nucleotides align to TRBD1. This CDR3 comprises 15 residues. The germline gives CDR1 SGDLS, CDR2 YYNGEE. V lost 3 bases, J lost 11 bases, and 10 bases stayed unmatched. The CDR3 DNA follows: TGTGCCAGCAGCGCGTCGGTGACAGGGGAGACACCCCTCCACTTT. It specifies CASSASVTGETPLHF.

The J gene is TRBJ1-2, the V gene TRBV2, with 8 nucleotides matching TRBD1. The CDR3 loop spans 14 amino acids. Germline lookup yields CDR1 SNHLY and CDR2 FYNNEI. The ends lost 1 base at V and 8 bases at J; junction bases unmatched: 6. The CDR3 DNA reads TGTGCCAGCAGTGAAGGCAGGGGGCCGGGGGGCTACACCTTC. This translates into CASSEGRGPGGYTF.

The chain links TRBV10-3 to TRBJ2-2, with D unclear. This CDR3 contains 11 residues. Trimming shortened V by 2 bases and J by 8 bases, and 3 bases separated the two germline ends. Germline CDR1 and CDR2: ENHRY and SYGVKD. The CDR3 coding sequence is TGTGCCATCAGTGAGCGGGGGGAGCTGTTTTTT. Translating gives CAISERGELFF.

This clone was observed once. J is TRBJ1-5 and V is TRBV7-2; TRBD1 matches 10 bases. Germline V gene lookup returns CDR1 SGHTA and CDR2 FQGNSA. The CDR3 spans 16 residues. Trimming cost V 5 bases and J 0 bases; bases outside gene matches: 4. CDR3 sequence: CASSRTGGNSNQPQHF. In DNA form, the CDR3 reads TGTGCCAGCAGCAGGACAGGGGGGAATAGCAATCAGCCCCAGCATTTT.

This sequence joins TRBV27 and TRBJ2-5; D not resolved. Germline CDR1 reads MNHEY; CDR2 reads SMNVEV (reference sequence). The CDR3 spans 13 residues. The V end was cut by 2 bases, the J end by 7 bases, with 11 bases between. CDR3 DNA: TGTGCCAGCAGTTTAGAAGGATCCACGACCCAGTACTTC. Its protein is CASSLEGSTTQYF.

The chain employs TRBV10-2 and TRBJ2-7; possible D gene TRBD1, 6 bases. Trimming removed 7 bases at V and 4 bases at J, with 17 bases between. The CDR3 extends over 14 amino acids. From germline, CDR1 is WSHSY and CDR2 SAAADI. CDR3 DNA sequence: TGCGCCAGCAACGAAGGGGGATTTAGGTACGAGCAGTACTTC. It encodes CASNEGGFRYEQYF.

This chain connects TRBV4-1 to TRBJ1-1; D is possibly TRBD1 (6 bases). This CDR3 contains 18 residues. The V end lost 0 bases, the J end lost 4 bases, and 21 bases lay between the germline ends. Germline CDR1 and CDR2: MGHRA and YSYEKL. DNA for the CDR3: TGCGCCAGCAGCCAAGACCAGGTACAGGGCGGGTGGGGCACTGAAGCTTTCTTT. It is translated as CASSQDQVQGGWGTEAFF.

The chain couples TRBV18 to TRBJ1-6, with 10 bases fitting TRBD1. CDR1 and CDR2 from the germline V gene are KGHSH and LQKENI. The CDR3 length is 16 residues. With 3 bases clipped from V and 5 bases from J, the junction kept 4 bases outside the gene matches. The CDR3 sequence is CASSPGTGVNNSPLHF. CDR3 in DNA: TGTGCCAGCTCACCGGGGACAGGGGTAAATAATTCACCCCTCCACTTT.

V is TRBV11-2 and J is TRBJ2-3; 7 bases map to TRBD1. With V trimmed by 4 bases and J by 0 bases, 7 bases remained unmatched. Germline V gene sequence: CDR1 SGHAT, CDR2 FQNNGV. The CDR3 length is 16 residues. The CDR3 reads CASSSPGGTSTDTQYF. CDR3 coding DNA: TGTGCCAGCAGCTCCCCAGGGGGAACTAGCACAGATACGCAGTATTTT.

The chain is built from TRBV6-5 and TRBJ1-2; D uncertain. Trimming removed 6 bases at V and 10 bases at J, with 24 bases between. Germline loops: CDR1 MNHEY, CDR2 SVGAGI. This CDR3 has 15 amino acids. The CDR3 nucleotides read TGTGCCAGCAGCCCCCCGCAGGATAGGCCGCCGGCCTACACCTTC. Translated, it gives CASSPPQDRPPAYTF.

This chain joins TRBV6-6 and TRBJ2-7, with TRBD2 matching over 11 bases. The CDR3 is made up of 15 amino acids. Germline lookup yields CDR1 MNHNY and CDR2 SVGAGI (reference sequence). V shed 2 bases, J shed 3 bases, and the junction held 3 bases outside the gene matches. CDR3 region: CASSYTSGGNYEQYF. DNA of the CDR3: TGTGCCAGCAGTTACACTAGCGGGGGAAACTACGAGCAGTACTTC.

The chain combines TRBV6-4 with TRBJ1-2; a weak D match, TRBD1 (6 bases). Deletions cut 3 bases from V and 10 bases from J, with 15 bases between. The CDR3 has 13 amino acids. From germline, CDR1 is MRHNA and CDR2 SNTAGT. The CDR3 DNA sequence: TGTGCCAGCAGTGATGGGGCAGGGGCGGACTACACCTTC. It yields the protein CASSDGAGADYTF.

The V gene is TRBV14, the J gene TRBJ1-5; 7 positions match TRBD1. This CDR3 spans 13 amino acids. With V trimmed by 2 bases and J by 5 bases, 0 bases remained unmatched. Germline loops: CDR1 SGHDN, CDR2 FVKESK. CDR3 bases: TGTGCCAGCAGCCAACAGGGGGATCAGCCCCAGCATTTT. Amino acid sequence: CASSQQGDQPQHF. The complete variable domain, with remaining parts taken from reference TRBV14 and TRBJ1-5, reads EAGVTQFPSHSVIEKGQTVTLRCDPISGHDNLYWYRRVMGKEIKFLLHFVKESKQDESGMPNNRFLAERTGGTYSTLKVQPAELEDSGVYFCASSQQGDQPQHFGDGTRLSIL.